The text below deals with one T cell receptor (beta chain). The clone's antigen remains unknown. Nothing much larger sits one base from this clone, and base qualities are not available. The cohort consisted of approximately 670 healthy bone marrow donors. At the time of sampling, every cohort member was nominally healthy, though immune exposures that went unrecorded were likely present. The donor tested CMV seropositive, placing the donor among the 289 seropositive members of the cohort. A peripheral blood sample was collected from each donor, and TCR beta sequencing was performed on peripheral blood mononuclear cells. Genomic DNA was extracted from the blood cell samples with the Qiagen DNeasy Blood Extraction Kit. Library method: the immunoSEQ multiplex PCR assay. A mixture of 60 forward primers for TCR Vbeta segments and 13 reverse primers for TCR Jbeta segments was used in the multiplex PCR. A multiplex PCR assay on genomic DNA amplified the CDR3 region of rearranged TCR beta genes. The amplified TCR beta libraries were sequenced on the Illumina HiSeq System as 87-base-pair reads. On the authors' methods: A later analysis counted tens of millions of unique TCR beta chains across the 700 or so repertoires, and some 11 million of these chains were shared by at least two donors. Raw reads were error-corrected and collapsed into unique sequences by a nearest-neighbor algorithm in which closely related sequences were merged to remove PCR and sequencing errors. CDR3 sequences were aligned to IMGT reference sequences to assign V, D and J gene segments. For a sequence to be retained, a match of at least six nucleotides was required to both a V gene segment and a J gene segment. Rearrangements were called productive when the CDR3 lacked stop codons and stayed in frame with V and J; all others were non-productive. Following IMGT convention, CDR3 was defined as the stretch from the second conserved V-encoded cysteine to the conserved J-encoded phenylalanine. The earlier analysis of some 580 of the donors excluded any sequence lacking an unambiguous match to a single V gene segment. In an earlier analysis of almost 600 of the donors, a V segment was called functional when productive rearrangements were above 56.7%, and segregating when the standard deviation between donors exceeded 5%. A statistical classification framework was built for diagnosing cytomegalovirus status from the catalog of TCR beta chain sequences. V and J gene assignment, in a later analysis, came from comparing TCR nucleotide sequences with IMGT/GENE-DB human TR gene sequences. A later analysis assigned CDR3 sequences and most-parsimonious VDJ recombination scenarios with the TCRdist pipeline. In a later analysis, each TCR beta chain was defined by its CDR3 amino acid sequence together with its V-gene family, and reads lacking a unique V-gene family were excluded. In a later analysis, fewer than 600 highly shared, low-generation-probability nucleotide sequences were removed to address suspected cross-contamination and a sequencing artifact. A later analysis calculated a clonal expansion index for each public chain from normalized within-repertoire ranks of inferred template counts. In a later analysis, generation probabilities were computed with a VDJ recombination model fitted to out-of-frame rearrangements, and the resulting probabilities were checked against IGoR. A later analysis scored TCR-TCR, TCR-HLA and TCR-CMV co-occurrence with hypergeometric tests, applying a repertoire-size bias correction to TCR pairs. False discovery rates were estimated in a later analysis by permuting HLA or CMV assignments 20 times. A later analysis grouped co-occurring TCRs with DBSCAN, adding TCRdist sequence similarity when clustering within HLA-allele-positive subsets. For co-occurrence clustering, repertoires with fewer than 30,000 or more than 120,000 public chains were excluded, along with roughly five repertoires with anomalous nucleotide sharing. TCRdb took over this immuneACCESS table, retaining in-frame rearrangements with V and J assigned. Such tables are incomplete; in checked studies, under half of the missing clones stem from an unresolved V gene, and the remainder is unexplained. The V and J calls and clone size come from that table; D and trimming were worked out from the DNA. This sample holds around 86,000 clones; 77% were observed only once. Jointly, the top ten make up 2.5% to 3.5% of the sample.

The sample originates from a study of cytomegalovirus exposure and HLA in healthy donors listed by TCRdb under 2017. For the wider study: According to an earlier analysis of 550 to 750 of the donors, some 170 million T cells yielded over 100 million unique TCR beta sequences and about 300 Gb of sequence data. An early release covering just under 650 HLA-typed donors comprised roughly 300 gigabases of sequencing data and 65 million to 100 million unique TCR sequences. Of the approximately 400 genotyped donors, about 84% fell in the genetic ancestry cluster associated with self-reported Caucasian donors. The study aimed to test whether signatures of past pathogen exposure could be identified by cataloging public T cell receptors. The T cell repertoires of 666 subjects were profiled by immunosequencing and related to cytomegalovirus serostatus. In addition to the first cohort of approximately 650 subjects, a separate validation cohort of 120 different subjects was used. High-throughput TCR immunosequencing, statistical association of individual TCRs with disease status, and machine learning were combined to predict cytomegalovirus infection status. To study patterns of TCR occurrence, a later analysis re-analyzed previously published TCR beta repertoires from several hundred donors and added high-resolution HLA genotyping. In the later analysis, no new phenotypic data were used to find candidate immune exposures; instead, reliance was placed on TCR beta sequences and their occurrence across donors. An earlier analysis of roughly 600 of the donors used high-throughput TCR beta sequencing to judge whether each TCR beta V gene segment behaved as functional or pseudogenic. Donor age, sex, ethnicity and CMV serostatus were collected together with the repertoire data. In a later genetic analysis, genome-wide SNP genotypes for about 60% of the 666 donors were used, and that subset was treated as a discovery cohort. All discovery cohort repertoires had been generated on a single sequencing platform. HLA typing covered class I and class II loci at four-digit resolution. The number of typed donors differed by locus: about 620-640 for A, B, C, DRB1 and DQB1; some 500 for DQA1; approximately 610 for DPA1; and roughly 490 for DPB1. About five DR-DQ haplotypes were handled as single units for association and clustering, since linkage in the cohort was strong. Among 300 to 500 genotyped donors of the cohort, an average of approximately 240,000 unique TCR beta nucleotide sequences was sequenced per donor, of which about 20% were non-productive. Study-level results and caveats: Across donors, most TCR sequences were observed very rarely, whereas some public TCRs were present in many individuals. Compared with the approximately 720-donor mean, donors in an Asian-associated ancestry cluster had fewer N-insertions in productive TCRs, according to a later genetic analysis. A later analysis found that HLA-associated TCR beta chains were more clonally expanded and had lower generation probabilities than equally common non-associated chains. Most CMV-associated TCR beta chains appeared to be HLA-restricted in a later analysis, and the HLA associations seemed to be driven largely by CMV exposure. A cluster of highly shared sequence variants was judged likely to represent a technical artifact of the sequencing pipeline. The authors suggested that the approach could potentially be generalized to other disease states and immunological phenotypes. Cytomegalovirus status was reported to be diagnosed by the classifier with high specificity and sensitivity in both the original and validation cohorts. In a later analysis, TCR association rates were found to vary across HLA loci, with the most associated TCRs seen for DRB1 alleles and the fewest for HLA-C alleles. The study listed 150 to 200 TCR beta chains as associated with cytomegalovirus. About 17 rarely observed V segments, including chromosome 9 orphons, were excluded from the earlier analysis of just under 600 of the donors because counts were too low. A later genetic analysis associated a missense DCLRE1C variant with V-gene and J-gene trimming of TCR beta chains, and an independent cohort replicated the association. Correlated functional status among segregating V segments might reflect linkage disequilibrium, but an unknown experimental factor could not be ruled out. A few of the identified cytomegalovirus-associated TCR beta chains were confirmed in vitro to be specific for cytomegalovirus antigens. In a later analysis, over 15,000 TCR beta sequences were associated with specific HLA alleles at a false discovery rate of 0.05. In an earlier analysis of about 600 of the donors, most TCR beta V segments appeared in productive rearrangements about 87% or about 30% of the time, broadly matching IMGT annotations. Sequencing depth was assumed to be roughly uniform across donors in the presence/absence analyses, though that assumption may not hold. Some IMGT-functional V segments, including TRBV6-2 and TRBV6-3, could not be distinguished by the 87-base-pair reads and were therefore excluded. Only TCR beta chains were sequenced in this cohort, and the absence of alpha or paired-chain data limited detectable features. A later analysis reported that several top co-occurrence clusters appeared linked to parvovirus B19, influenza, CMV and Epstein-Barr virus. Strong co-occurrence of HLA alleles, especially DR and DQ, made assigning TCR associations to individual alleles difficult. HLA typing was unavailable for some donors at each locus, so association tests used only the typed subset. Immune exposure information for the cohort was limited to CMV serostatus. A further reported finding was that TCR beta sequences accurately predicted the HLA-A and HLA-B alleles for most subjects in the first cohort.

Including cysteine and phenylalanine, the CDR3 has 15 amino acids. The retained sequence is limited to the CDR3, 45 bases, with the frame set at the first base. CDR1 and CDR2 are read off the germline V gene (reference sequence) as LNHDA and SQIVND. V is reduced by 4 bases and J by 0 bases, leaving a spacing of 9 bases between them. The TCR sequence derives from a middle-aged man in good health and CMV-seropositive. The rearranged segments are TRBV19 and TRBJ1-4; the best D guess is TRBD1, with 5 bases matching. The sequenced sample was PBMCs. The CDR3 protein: CASSREGPTNEKLFF. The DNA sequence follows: TGTGCCAGTAGTAGGGAGGGACCAACTAATGAAAAACTGTTTTTT.